A selection of T cell receptor beta chains follows, all from one sample in a study of blood T cell repertoires in COVID-19. Repertoires were generated with immunoSEQ multiplex PCR, while TCRdb's copy carries only in-frame clones and drops some. Seen here are approximately 130,000 clones, roughly four fifths observed once, and the top ten hold 15% to 20%. The sample was PBMCs or T cells enriched from blood (not recorded which). The receptors here all came from a man aged 25-40 years who had recovered from COVID-19. Each CDR3 is given with its conserved first and last residue. The order of the fields is J gene, V gene, CDR3 protein.

TRBJ2-7,TRBV2,CASSEELTASSYEQYF
TRBJ1-3,TRBV4-1,CASSQVGGLVSGNTIYF
TRBJ2-1,TRBV5-6,CASSLRGAGSYNEQFF
TRBJ1-5,TRBV19,CASSTRRGNQPQHF
TRBJ2-3,TRBV5-4,CASSRTSGRPDTQYF
TRBJ1-2,TRBV6-5,CASSYSRNGGLGYTF
TRBJ2-1,TRBV18,CASSSPGGLGNEQFF
TRBJ2-1,TRBV19,CASSIAGPGLAGVSYNEQFF
TRBJ2-3,TRBV5-6,CASSLGASGGADTQYF
TRBJ2-2,TRBV19,CASAEQGRNTGELFF
TRBJ2-7,TRBV6-2/TRBV6-3,CASSLSGTFSYEQYF
TRBJ2-1,TRBV11-3,CASSQGPNNEQFF
TRBJ2-3,TRBV5-6,CASSLDRGTDTQYF
TRBJ2-2,TRBV5-1,CASSLVDRGFTGELFF
TRBJ1-1,TRBV9,CASSVSGNTEAFF
TRBJ2-1,TRBV19,CASSTTVTYNEQFF
TRBJ2-2,TRBV9,CASGPGTVTTGELFF
TRBJ2-5,TRBV2,CASSLGQGLKTQYF
TRBJ1-1,TRBV19,CASPPSRGGNTEAFF
TRBJ1-4,TRBV18,CASSSVREKLFF
TRBJ1-2,TRBV18,CASSSTGDRGYTF
TRBJ1-4,TRBV6-2/TRBV6-3,CASSRDRGTNEKLFF
TRBJ2-1,TRBV5-1,CASSLIGNEQFF
TRBJ1-1,TRBV14,CASSLIGTDEAFF
TRBJ1-1,TRBV6-5,CASSYGGGATEAFF
TRBJ2-7,TRBV7-2,CASSFRGGSEEQYF
TRBJ1-2,TRBV7-2,CASSLATGALNYGYTF
TRBJ1-5,TRBV3-1/TRBV3-2,CASSQRDSGTPQHF
TRBJ1-5,TRBV24-1,CATSDFDRADQPQHF
TRBJ1-4,TRBV19,CASNRQTNEKLFF
TRBJ1-5,TRBV5-6,CASSLRGTGDQPQHF
TRBJ2-3,TRBV18,CASSPPIGPGLDTQYF